These 5 T cell receptor beta chains came from one sample sequenced in a study of early T cells in non-severe SARS-CoV-2 infection. TCRdb used MiXCR to reprocess the 5' RACE reads, holding one entry per CDR3 protein. The sample holds about 59,000 distinct CDR3 sequences, approximately 13% seen once. The sample consisted of whole blood, taken at baseline. Receptor source: an adult who was a healthcare worker with PCR-confirmed SARS-CoV-2 infection or an uninfected control (not recorded which).

J is TRBJ2-4 and V is TRBV27, with a possible D match to TRBD1 (5 bases). This CDR3 comprises 16 residues. Germline CDR1 is MNHEY and CDR2 is SMNVEV (reference sequence). V lost 5 bases to trimming and J lost 0 bases, with 14 bases between them. CDR3 region: CASSDARQLAKNIQYF. The CDR3 DNA is TGTGCCAGCAGTGACGCCAGACAGCTAGCCAAAAACATTCAGTACTTC.

V is TRBV2 and J is TRBJ1-2, with a tentative D call TRBD1 (5 bases). V lost 5 bases and J 4 bases, leaving 5 bases between the germline ends. Looked up from germline, CDR1 is SNHLY and CDR2 is FYNNEI. This CDR3 region has 11 residues. This CDR3 is CASSTGYGYTF. CDR3 bases: TGTGCCAGCAGTACAGGCTATGGCTACACCTTC.

This clonotype appeared many times. The chain has TRBV28 and TRBJ2-6; tentatively, D is TRBD2 (5 bases). The germline V and J ends were trimmed by 11 bases and 3 bases, with 14 bases remaining between them. Germline assignment: CDR1 MDHEN and CDR2 SYDVKM. The CDR3 spans 14 residues. CDR3 sequence: CASRSGNGANVLTF. As DNA, the CDR3 is TGTGCCTCCAGGTCCGGGAATGGGGCCAACGTCCTGACTTTC.

A few counts support this clonotype. The genes are TRBV6-5 and TRBJ1-2; 9 bases are shared with TRBD1. This CDR3 region has 17 residues. The J segment lost 0 bases and the V segment lost 6 bases, leaving 11 bases of the junction unmatched. Germline loops: CDR1 MNHEY, CDR2 SVGAGI. The CDR3 sequence: CASSPGPGTGTNYGYTF. The CDR3 DNA follows: TGTGCCAGCAGCCCCGGCCCCGGGACAGGGACTAACTATGGCTACACCTTC.

The chain links TRBV4-3 to TRBJ1-4, with 7 bases matching TRBD1. CDR3 length: 14 residues. The ends lost 5 bases at V and 4 bases at J; junction bases unmatched: 4. Germline values: CDR1 LGHNA, CDR2 YSLEER. This chain's CDR3 is CASSIGTDNEKLFF. CDR3 nucleotide sequence: TGCGCCAGCAGCATTGGGACAGATAATGAAAAACTGTTTTTT.